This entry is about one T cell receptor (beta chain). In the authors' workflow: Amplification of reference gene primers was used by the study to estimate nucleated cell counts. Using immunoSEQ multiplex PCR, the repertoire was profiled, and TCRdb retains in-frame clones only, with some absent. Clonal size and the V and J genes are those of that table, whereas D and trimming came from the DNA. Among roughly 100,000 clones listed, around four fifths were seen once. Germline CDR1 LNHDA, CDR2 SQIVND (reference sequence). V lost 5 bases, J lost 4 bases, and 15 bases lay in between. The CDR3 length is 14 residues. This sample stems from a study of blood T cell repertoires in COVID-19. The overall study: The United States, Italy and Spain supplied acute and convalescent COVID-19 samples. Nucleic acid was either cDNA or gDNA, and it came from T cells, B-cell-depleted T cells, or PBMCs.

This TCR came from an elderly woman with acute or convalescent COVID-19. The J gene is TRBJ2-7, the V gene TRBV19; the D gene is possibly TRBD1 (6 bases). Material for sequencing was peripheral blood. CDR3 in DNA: TGTGCCAGTAGTCGGGACACTTCTCTGTACGAGCAGTACTTC. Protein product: CASSRDTSLYEQYF.